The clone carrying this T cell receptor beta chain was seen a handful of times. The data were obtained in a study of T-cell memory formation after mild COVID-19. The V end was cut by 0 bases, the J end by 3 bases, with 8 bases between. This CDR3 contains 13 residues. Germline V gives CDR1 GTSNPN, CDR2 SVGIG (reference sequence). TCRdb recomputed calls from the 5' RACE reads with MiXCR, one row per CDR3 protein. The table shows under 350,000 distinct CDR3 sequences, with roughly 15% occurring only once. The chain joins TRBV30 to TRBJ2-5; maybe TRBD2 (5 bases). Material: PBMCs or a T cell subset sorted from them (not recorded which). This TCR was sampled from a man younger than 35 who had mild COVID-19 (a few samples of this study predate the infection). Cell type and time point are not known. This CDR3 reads CAWSVADKETQYF. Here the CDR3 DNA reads TGTGCCTGGAGTGTAGCGGATAAAGAGACCCAGTACTTC.